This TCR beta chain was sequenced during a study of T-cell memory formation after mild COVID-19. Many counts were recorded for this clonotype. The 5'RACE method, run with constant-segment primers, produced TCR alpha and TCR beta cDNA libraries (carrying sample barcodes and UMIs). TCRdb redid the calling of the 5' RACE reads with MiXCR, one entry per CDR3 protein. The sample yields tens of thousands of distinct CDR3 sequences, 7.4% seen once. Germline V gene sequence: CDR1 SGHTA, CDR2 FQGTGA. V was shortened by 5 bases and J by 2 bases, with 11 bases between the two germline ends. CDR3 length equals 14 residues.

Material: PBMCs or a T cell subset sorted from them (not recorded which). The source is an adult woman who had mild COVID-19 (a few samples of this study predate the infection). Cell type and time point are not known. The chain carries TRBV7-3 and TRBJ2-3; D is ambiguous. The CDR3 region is CASSTGGNTDTQYF. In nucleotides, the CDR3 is TGTGCCAGCAGCACCGGTGGGAACACAGATACGCAGTATTTT.